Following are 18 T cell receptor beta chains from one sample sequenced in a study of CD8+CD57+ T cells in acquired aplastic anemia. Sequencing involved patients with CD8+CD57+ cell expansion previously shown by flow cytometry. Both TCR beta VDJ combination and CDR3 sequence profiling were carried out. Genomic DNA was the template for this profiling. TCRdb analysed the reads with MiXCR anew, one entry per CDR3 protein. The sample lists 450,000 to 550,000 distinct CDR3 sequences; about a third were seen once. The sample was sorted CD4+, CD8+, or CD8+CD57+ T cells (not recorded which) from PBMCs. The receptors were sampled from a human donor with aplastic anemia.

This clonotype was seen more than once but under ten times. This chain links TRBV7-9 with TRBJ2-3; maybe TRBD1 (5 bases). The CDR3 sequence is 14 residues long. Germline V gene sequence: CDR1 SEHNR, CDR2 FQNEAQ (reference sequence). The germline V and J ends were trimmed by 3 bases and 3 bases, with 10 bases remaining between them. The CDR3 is CASSLTAETDTQYF. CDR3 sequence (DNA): TGTGCCAGCAGCTTGACAGCCGAGACAGATACGCAGTATTTT.

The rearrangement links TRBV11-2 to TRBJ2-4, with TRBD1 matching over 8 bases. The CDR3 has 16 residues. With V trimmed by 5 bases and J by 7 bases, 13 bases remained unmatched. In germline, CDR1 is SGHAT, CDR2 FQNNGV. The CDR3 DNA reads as TGTGCCAGCAGCACCGTAACTGGACAGGGTGCGAACATTCAGTACTTC. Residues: CASSTVTGQGANIQYF.

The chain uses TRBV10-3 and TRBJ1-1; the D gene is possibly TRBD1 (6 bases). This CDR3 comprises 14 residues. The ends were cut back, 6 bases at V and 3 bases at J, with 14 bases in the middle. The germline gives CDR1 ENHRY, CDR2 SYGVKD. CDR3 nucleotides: TGTGCCATCAGCATGGACAGAGCTGACACTGAAGCTTTCTTT. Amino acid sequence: CAISMDRADTEAFF.

The CDR3: CASSKVGDTQYF. The CDR3 DNA is TGTGCCAGCAGCAAAGTGGGCGATACGCAGTATTTT. This chain joins TRBV11-2 and TRBJ2-3; D not resolved. Trimming stripped 5 bases from V and 6 bases from J, with 9 bases between. The CDR3 loop spans 12 amino acids. In germline, CDR1 is SGHAT, CDR2 FQNNGV. Complete variable domain (other parts from reference TRBV11-2 and TRBJ2-3): EAGVAQSPRYKIIEKRQSVAFWCNPISGHATLYWYQQILGQGPKLLIQFQNNGVVDDSQLPKDRFSAERLKGVDSTLKIQPAKLEDSAVYLCASSKVGDTQYFGPGTRLTVL.

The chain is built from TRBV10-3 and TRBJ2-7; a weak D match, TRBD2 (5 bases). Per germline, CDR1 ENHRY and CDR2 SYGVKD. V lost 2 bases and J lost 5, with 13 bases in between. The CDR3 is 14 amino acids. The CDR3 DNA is TGTGCCATCAGTGAGGGGGTGGAGGTTCACGAGCAGTACTTC. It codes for CAISEGVEVHEQYF.

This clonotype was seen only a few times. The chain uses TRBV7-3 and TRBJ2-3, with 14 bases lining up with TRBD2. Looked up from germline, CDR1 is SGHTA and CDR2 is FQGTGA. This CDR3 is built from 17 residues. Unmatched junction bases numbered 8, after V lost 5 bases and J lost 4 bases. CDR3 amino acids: CASSPGLAGDRADTQYF. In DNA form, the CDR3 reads TGTGCCAGCAGCCCGGGACTAGCGGGAGATCGGGCAGATACGCAGTATTTT.

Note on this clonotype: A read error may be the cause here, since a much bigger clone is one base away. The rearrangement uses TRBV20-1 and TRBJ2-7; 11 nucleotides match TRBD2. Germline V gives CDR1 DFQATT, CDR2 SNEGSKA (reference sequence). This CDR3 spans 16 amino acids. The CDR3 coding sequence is TGCGGTGCTTCCGGGACTAGCGGACAAAGCTCCTACGAGCAGTACTTC. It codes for CGASGTSGQSSYEQYF.

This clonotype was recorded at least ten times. As DNA, the CDR3 is TGTGCCATCAGCGGAGACAGCGGTAATTCACCCCTCCACTTT. Protein product: CAISGDSGNSPLHF. The genes are TRBV10-3 and TRBJ1-6, with D possibly being TRBD1 (5 bases). V dropped 6 bases and J dropped 6 bases, with 12 bases sitting between them. The CDR3 is 14 amino acids. Germline CDR1 is ENHRY and CDR2 is SYGVKD.

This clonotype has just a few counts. CDR3 coding DNA: TGTGCCAGCAGCAACCGACTAGCGGGAGTGGCCCAGTACTTC. Translation gives CASSNRLAGVAQYF. The J gene is TRBJ2-5, the V gene TRBV11-2, with 12 bases aligning to TRBD2. Germline V CDR1 and CDR2: SGHAT, FQNNGV. CDR3 length equals 14 residues. The trim removed 5 bases at V and 9 bases at J, leaving 7 bases unmatched.

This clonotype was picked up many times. The CDR3, as DNA: TGTGCCAGCAGCTTATCGATGGGGCTTGGGAATTCACCCCTCCACTTT. Its translation: CASSLSMGLGNSPLHF. V gene TRBV11-1 combines with J gene TRBJ1-6; D is possibly TRBD1 (5 bases). This CDR3 is 16 amino acids long. Germline assignment: CDR1 SGHAT and CDR2 FQDESV (reference sequence). The V end was cut by 2 bases, the J end by 7 bases, with 15 bases between.

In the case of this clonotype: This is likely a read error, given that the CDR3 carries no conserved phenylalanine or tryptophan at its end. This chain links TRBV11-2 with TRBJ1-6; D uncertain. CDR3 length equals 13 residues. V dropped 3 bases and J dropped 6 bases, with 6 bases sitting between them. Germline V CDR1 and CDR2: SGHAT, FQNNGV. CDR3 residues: CASSLVVNSPLHL. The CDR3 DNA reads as TGTGCCAGCAGCTTGGTAGTTAATTCACCCCTCCACCTT.

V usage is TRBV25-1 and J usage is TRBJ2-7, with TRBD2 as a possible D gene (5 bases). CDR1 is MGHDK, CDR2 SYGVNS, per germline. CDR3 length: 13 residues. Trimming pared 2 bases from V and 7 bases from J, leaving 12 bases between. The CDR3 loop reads CASSEEAGAEQYF. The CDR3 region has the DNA TGTGCCAGCAGTGAAGAGGCGGGTGCGGAGCAGTACTTC.

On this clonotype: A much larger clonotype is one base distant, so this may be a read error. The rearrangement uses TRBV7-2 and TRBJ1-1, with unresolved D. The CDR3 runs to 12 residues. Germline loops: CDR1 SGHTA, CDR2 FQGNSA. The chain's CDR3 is CASSFGSTVAFF. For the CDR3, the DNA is TGTGCCAGCAGCTTCGGGAGCACTGTAGCTTTCTTT.

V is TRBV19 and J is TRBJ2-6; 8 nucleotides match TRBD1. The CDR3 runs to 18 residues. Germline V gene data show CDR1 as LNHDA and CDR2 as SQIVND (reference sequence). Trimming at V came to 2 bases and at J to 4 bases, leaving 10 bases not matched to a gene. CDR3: CASSILGTGIAGANVLTF. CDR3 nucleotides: TGTGCCAGTAGTATATTAGGGACAGGTATTGCCGGGGCCAACGTCCTGACTTTC.

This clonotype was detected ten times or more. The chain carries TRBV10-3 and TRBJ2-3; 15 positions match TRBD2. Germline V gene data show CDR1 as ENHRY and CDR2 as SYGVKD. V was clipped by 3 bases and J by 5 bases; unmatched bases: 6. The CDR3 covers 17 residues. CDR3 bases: TGTGCCATCAGTGACCCGGGACTAGCGGGAGGACAAGATACGCAGTATTTT. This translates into CAISDPGLAGGQDTQYF.

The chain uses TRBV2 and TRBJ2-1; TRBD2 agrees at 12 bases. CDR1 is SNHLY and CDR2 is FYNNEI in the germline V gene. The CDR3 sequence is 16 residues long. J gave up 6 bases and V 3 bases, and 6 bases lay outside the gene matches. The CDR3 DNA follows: TGTGCCAGCAGTGAGACTAGCGGGAGATACGGCAATGAGCAGTTCTTC. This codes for CASSETSGRYGNEQFF.

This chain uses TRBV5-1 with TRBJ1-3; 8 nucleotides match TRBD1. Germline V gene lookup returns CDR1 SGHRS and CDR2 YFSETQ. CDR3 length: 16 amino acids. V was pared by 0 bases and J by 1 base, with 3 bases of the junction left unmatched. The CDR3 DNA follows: TGCGCCAGCAGCTTGGGGAGACAGGGGTCTGGAAACACCATATATTTT. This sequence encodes CASSLGRQGSGNTIYF.

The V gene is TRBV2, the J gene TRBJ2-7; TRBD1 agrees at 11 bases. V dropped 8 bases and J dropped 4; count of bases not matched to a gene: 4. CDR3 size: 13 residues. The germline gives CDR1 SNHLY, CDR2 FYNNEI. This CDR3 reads CASGRDRGYEQYF. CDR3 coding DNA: TGTGCCAGCGGGCGGGACAGGGGGTACGAGCAGTACTTC.